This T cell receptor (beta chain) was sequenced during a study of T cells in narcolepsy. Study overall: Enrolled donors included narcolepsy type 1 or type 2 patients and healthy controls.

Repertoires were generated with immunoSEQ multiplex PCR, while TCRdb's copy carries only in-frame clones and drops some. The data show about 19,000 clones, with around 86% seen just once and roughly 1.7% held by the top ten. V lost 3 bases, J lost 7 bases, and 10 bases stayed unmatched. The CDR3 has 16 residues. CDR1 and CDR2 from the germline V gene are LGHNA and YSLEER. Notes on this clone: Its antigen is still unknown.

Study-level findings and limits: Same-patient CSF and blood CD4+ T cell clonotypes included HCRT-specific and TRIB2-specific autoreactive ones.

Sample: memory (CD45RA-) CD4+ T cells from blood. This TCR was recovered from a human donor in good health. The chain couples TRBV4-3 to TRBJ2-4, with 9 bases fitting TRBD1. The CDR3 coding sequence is TGCGCCAGCAGCCAGGGGTTCGACAGGGGGTCGAACATTCAGTACTTC. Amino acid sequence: CASSQGFDRGSNIQYF.